This T cell receptor beta chain stems from a study of cytomegalovirus exposure and HLA in healthy donors. As concerns this clone: As yet, its antigen is unknown.

Study conclusions and caveats: Many donors shared some public TCRs, even though most TCR sequences were rare.

The donors were members of the validation cohort comprising approximately 110 subjects, separate from the approximately 670-subject first cohort. This CDR3 region has 10 residues. CDR1 is SNHLY, CDR2 FYNNEI, per germline. V gave up 8 bases and J gave up 8 bases, with 7 bases separating them. TCRdb's copy holds only in-frame clones and misses some; the assay was immunoSEQ multiplex PCR. The sample shows 170,000 or so clones, 65% to 85% of them seen only once. This TCR came from a woman under 30 in good health and CMV-seropositive. The source material was PBMCs. The V and J genes are TRBV2 and TRBJ1-3; D gene uncertain. CDR3 protein: CASSGYTIYF. CDR3 DNA sequence: TGTGCCAGCTCGGGGTACACCATATATTTT.